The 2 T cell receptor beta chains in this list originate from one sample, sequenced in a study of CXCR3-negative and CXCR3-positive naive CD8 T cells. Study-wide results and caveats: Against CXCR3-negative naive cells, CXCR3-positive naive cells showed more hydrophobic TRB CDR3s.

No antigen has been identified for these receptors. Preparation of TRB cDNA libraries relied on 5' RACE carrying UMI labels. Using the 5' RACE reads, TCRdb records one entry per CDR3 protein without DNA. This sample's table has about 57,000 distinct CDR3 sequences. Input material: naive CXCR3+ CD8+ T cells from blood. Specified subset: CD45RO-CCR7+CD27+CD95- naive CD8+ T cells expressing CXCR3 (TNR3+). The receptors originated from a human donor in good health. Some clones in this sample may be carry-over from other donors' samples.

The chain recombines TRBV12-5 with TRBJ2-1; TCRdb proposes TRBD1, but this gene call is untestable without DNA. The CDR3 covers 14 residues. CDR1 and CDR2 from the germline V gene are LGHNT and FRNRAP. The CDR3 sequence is CASGSRDNGNEQFF.

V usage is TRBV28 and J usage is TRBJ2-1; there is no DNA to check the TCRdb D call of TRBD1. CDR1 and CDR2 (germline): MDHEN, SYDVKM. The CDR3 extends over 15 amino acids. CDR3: CASSYQGQSYNEQFF.